This T cell receptor beta chain appears in the sequencing data of a study of shared clonotypes between healthy human individuals (TCRdb year 2020). With respect to the entire study: Three men and a couple of women, aged 18 to 49 years, made up the cohort. Per donor, three plates each were used for CD4 naive and CD4 memory, two for CD8 naive, and one for CD8 memory. To estimate repertoire size and how much clonotype sharing occurs between individuals, the study deeply sequenced the blood TCR repertoires of roughly 5 healthy adults. To increase sequencing depth and limit assay-specific biases, TCR repertoire library preparation and sequencing were carried out by different laboratories using diverse techniques. Leukapheresis yielded between about 0.9 and 10 billion PBMCs per donor.

Using the deep immunoSEQ assay, TCR CDR3 regions were amplified from genomic DNA by multiplex PCR. For each cell subset, the extracted genomic DNA was distributed evenly across all wells of several immunoSEQ 96-well plates, and each plate served as one replicate. Each replicate PCR for sorted subsets received about 210 ng genomic DNA, equal to about 30,000 T cell genomes. Purified libraries were quantified with a Qubit 3.0 fluorometer, sized on a Bioanalyzer 2100, and re-quantified with the KAPA Library Quantification kit. Each immunoSEQ 96-well plate was sequenced on its own single-read 150-cycle Illumina NextSeq 550 flow cell. Processing in the source paper ran as follows. The immunoSEQ output contained only junctional sequences without quality scores, so filtering could not match that applied to full-length reads. To assign V/J genes and CDR3, sequences were annotated using PyIR, a Python wrapper for IgBLAST v1.9, with IMGT germline references. Reads were removed for weak V/J assignments (E-value above 1e-6), missing CDR3, stop codons, out-of-frame junctions, or ambiguous translated residues. A V3J clonotype was defined by an identical inferred V gene, J gene, and CDR3 amino acid sequence. Percentage overlap between repertoires was computed as shared unique clonotypes divided by the size of the smaller repertoire. Repertoire richness was assessed with RTK rarefaction, the Chao1 estimator, and Recon v2.1 estimates of unobserved clonotypes. Generation probabilities were computed with OLGA for all TCRbeta clonotypes obtained by the gDNA method from several donors. Entries here come from immuneACCESS through TCRdb and include only in-frame sequences with V and J called. Some clones fail to appear in such tables; in the studies checked, an unresolved V gene covers under half of the shortfall, and the cause of the remainder is unknown. Clone size and V and J calls were adopted from that table, with D and trimming inferred from the DNA. This sample holds under 1 million clones; nearly 95% were observed only once. Together, the top ten hold approximately 25% of the sample.

According to the germline V gene (reference sequence), CDR1 reads SEHNR and CDR2 reads FQNEAQ. V lost 1 base and J lost 2 bases; the stretch between them is 12 bases long. The CDR3 contains 15 residues, cysteine and phenylalanine counted. The CDR3 DNA has 45 bases and is translated from base 1. Here is what the overall study found, with its caveats: Because the study included a small number of donors, the genetic and exposure-history diversity represented was limited. Pairwise subsampling led to the expectation that sequencing depth would affect the degree of clonotype sharing among donors. Naive subsets generally had larger estimated clonotype richness than memory subsets did. Compared with non-shared clonotypes, clonotypes shared by all four sorted-subset donors had higher generation probabilities. Sampling was restricted to blood, and TCR repertoires in tissue are likely to differ from TCR repertoires in blood. Across a few donors, 5% to 6% of naive CD4, roughly 3.3% of naive CD8, approximately 2.5% of memory CD4, and about 0.44% of memory CD8 clonotypes were shared. Rarefaction of sorted-subset datasets indicated incomplete sequencing despite the large sequencing depth.

CD8 naive samples were obtained by positive selection for CCR7 among CD45RO-negative cells, yielding a CD45RA+CCR7+ population from which TemRA cells were excluded. The donors were healthy, HIV-negative adults with no recently reported acute infections or vaccinations. All donors were Caucasian adults living in Nashville, Tennessee, USA. Blood was obtained by leukapheresis, after which PBMCs were separated by Ficoll-Histopaque density gradient centrifugation and cryopreserved in liquid nitrogen vapor phase. Purity and quantity of every magnetically sorted T cell population were checked by analytical flow cytometry. Genomic DNA was isolated from each sorted fraction and quantified by UV absorbance on a Nanodrop 2000c. This clone has only one observation. The clone's antigen remains unknown. No per-base quality is available; no much larger clone lies one base away.

The sequence joins TRBV7-9 to TRBJ2-7; TRBD2 could be the D gene, as 5 bases match. Sequencing was carried out using naive CD8+ T cells sorted from blood. The sample's cell subset or site label, decoded: CD45RA+CCR7+. The TCR was taken from a man aged 30 to 39 in good health. Read as DNA, the sequence is TGTGCCAGCAGCTTAGTGGGGAGTCAACCCTACGAGCAGTACTTC. The translation is CASSLVGSQPYEQYF.